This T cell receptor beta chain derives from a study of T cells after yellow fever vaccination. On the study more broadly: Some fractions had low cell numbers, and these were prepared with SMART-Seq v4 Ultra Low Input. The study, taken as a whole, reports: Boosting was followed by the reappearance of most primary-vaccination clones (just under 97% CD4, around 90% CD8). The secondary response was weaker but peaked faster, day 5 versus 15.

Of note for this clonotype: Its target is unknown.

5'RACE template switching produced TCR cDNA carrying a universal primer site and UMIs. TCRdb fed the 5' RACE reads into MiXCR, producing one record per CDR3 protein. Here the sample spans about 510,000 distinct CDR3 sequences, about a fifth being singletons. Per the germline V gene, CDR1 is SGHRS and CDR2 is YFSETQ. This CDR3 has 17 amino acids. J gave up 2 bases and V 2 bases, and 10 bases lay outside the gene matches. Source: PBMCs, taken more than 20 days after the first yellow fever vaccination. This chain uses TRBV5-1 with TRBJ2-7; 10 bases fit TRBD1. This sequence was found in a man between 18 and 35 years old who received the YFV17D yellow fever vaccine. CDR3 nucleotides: TGCGCCAGCAGCTTTTCGCTAAGGGGACAGGGGACCTACGAGCAGTACTTC. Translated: CASSFSLRGQGTYEQYF.